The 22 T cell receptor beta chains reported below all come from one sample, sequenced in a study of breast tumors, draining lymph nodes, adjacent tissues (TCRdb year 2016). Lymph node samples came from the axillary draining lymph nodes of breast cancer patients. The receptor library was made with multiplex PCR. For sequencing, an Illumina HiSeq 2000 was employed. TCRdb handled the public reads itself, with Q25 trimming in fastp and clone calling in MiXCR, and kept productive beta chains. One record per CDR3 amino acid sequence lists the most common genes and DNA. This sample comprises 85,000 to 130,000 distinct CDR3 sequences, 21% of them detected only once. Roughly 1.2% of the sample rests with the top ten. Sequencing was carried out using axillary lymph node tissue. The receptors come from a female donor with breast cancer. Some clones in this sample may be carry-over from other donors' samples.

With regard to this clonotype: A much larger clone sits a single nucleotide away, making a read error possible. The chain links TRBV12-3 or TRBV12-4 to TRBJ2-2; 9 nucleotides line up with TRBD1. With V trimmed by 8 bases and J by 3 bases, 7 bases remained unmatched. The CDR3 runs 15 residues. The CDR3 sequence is CASGNDRGDTGELFF. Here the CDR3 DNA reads TGTGCCAGCGGTAACGACAGGGGGGACACCGGGGAGCTGTTTTTT.

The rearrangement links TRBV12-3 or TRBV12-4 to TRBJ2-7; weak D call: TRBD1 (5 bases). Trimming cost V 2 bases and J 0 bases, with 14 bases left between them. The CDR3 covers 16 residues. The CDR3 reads CASSLPGQPSSYEQYF. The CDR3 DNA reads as TGTGCCAGCAGTTTACCCGGACAACCTAGCTCCTACGAGCAGTACTTC.

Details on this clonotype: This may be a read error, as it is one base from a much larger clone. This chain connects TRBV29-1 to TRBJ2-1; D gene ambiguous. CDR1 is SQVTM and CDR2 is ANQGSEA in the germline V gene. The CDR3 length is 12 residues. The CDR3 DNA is TGCTGCGTTTCCGACCTGGGCAATGAGCAGTTCTTC. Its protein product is CCVSDLGNEQFF.

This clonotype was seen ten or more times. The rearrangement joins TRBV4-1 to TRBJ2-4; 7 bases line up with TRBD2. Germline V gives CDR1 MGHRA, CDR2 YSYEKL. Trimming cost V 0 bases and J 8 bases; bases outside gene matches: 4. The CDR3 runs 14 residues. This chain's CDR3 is CASSQDGEGDIQYF. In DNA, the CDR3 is TGCGCCAGCAGCCAAGATGGGGAGGGAGACATTCAGTACTTC.

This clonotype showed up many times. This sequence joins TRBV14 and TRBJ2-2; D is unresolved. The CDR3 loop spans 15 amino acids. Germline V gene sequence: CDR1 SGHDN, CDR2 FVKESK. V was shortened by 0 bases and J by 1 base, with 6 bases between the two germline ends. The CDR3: CASSQDLLNTGELFF. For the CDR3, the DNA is TGTGCCAGCAGCCAAGATCTTCTGAACACCGGGGAGCTGTTTTTT.

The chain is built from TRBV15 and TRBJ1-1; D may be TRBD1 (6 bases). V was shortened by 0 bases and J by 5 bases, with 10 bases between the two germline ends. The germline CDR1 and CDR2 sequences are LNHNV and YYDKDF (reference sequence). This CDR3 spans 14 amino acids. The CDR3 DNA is TGTGCCACCAGCAGAGAAGGGGGAGGGACTGAAGCTTTCTTT. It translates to CATSREGGGTEAFF.

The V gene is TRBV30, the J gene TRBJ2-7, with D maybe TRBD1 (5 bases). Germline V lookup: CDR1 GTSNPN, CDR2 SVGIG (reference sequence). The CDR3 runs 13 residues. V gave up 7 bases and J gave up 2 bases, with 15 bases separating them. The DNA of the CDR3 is TGTGCCTCCCATGGGGCAGCCGCCTACGAGCAGTACTTC. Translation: CASHGAAAYEQYF.

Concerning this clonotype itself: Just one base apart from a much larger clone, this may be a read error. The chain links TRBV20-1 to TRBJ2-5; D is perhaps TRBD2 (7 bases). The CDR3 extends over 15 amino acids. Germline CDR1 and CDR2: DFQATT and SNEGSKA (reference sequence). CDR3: CSPRDRGGAQETQYF. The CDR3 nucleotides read TGCAGTCCTAGAGATAGGGGGGGGGCTCAAGAGACCCAGTACTTC.

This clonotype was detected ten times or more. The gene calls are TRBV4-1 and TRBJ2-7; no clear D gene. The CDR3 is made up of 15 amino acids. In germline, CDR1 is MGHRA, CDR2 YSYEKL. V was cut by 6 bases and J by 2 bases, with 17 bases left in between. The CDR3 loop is CASSDGSNHAYEQYF. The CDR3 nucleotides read TGCGCCAGCAGTGACGGATCAAACCATGCCTACGAGCAGTACTTC.

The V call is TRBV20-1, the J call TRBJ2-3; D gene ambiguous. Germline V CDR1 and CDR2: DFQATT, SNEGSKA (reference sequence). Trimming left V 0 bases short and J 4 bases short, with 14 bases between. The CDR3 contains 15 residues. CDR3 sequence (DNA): TGCAGTGCTAGAGATACCCAGGCCGGCCCAGATACGCAGTATTTT. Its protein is CSARDTQAGPDTQYF.

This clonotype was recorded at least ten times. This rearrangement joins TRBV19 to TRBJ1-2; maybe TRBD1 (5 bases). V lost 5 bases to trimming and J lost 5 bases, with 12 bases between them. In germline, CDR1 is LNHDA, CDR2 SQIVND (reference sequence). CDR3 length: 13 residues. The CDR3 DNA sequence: TGTGCCAGTAGTTCTCAGGGAAGTTATGGCTACACCTTC. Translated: CASSSQGSYGYTF.

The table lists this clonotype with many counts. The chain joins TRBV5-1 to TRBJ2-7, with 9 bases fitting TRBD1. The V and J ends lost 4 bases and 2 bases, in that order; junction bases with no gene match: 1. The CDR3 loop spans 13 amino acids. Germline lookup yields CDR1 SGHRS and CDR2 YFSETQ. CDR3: CASSGTGTYEQYF. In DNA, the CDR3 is TGCGCCAGCAGCGGGACAGGGACCTACGAGCAGTACTTC.

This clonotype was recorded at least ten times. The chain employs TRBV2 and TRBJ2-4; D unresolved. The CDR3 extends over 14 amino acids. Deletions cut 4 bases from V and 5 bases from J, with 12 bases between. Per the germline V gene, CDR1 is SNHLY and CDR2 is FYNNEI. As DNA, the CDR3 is TGTGCCAGCAGTGCGTGGGAAACCCAAAACATTCAGTACTTC. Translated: CASSAWETQNIQYF.

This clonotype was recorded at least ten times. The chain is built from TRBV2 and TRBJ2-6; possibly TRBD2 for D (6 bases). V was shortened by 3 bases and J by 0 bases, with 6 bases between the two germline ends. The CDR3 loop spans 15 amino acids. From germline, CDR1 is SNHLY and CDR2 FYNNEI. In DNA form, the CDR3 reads TGTGCCAGCAGTGACGGGGGCTCTGGGGCCAACGTCCTGACTTTC. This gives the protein CASSDGGSGANVLTF.

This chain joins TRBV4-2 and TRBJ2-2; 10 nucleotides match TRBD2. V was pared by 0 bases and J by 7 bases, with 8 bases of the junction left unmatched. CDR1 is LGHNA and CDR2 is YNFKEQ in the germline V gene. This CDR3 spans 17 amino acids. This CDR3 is CASSQEATAGGGGELFF. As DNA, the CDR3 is TGTGCCAGCAGCCAAGAGGCGACAGCGGGAGGGGGCGGGGAGCTGTTTTTT.

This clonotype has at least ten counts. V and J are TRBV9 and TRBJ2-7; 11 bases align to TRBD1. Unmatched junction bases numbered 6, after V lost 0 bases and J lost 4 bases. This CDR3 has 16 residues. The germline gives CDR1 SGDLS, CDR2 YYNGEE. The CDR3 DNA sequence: TGTGCCAGCAGCGTAGGCGGACAGGGGGCTAGGTACGAGCAGTACTTC. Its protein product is CASSVGGQGARYEQYF.

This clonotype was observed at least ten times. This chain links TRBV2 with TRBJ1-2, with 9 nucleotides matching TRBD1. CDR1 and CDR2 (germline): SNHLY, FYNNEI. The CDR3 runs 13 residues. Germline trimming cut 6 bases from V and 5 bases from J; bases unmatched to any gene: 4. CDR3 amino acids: CASSDGQGYGYTF. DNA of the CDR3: TGTGCCAGCAGCGACGGACAGGGGTATGGCTACACCTTC. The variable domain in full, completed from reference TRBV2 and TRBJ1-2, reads EPEVTQTPSHQVTQMGQEVILRCVPISNHLYFYWYRQILGQKVEFLVSFYNNEISEKSEIFDDQFSVERPDGSNFTLKIRSTKLEDSAMYFCASSDGQGYGYTFGSGTRLTVV.

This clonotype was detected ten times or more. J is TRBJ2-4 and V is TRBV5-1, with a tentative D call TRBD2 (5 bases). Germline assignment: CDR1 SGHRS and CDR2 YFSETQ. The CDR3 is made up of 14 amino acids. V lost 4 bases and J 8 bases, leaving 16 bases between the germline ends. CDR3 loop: CASSPDGVRDIQYF. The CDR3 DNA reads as TGCGCCAGCAGCCCGGACGGGGTTAGGGACATTCAGTACTTC.

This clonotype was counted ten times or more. The CDR3 DNA sequence: TGTGCCAGCAGCCTCCTTGTTGGGGCCAACGTCCTGACTTTC. Protein sequence: CASSLLVGANVLTF. The chain links TRBV7-8 to TRBJ2-6; D remains unclear. With 5 bases removed from V and 3 bases from J, the gap between germline ends came to 8 bases. The CDR3 consists of 14 residues. Germline-derived CDR1 and CDR2 are SGHVS and FQNEAQ. The whole variable domain, filled in from reference TRBV7-8 and TRBJ2-6, reads GAGVSQSPRYKVAKRGQDVALRCDPISGHVSLFWYQQALGQGPEFLTYFQNEAQLDKSGLPSDRFFAERPEGSVSTLKIQRTQQEDSAVYLCASSLLVGANVLTFGAGSRLTVL.

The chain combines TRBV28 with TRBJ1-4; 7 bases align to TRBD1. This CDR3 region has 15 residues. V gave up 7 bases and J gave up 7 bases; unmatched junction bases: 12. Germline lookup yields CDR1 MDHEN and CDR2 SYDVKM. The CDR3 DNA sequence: TGTGCCAGCAAAAGAGGGGGCGGGGTAGGTGAAAAACTGTTTTTT. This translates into CASKRGGGVGEKLFF. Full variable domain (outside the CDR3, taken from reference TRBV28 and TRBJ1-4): DVKVTQSSRYLVKRTGEKVFLECVQDMDHENMFWYRQDPGLGLRLIYFSYDVKMKEKGDIPEGYSVSREKKERFSLILESASTNQTSMYLCASKRGGGVGEKLFFGSGTQLSVL.

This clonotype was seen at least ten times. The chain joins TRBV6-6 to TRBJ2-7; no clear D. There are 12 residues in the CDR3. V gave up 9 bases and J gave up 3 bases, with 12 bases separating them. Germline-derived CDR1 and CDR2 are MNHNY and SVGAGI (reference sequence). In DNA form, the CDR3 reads TGTGCCAGTGCGGAAAGGTTCTACGAGCAGTACTTC. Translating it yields CASAERFYEQYF.

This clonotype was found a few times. The CDR3, as DNA: TGCAGTGAAGCTAGCTCCTACAATGAGCAGTTCTTC. Its protein is CSEASSYNEQFF. The V call is TRBV20-1, the J call TRBJ2-1; D is unclear. CDR1 and CDR2 from the germline V gene are DFQATT and SNEGSKA (reference sequence). The germline V and J ends were trimmed by 7 bases and 0 bases, with 7 bases remaining between them. This CDR3 spans 12 amino acids.